Described below is a single TCR beta chain sequence and its context. These data originate in a study of beta chain features in type 1 diabetes. Reverse transcription of all isolated RNA meant that expressed TCRB transcripts were sequenced. Sequencing used immunoSEQ multiplex PCR; TCRdb keeps in-frame clones, though not all of them. Among about 250,000 clones, roughly 15% were seen once, and the ten largest hold about 0.024%. There was one heparinised blood draw per donor, averaging approximately 120 mL. A sort by CD45RO/CCR7/CD25/CD127/CD95/CD27 yielded CD4+ naive, central memory, regulatory and stem cell-like memory cells. V lost 3 bases to trimming and J lost 6 bases; unmatched junction nucleotides: 7. The CDR3 runs to 15 residues. Germline CDR1 is LNHDA and CDR2 is SQIVND (reference sequence).

This chain links TRBV19 with TRBJ2-2; 7 bases line up with TRBD1. This clonotype was obtained from a woman in her thirties or forties in good health. Sequencing was done on a sample of naive CD4+ T cells from blood. CDR3 bases: TGTGCCAGTAGTATCTTGACAGGGTTGTCCGGGGAGCTGTTTTTT. Amino acids: CASSILTGLSGELFF.